The 18 T cell receptor beta chains given below trace back to one sample, sequenced in a study of cytomegalovirus exposure and HLA in healthy donors. Vbeta (60) and Jbeta (13) primers were used in the PCR. Clones were read by immunoSEQ multiplex PCR, and TCRdb kept only the in-frame ones, dropping some. The data show 90,000 or so clones, approximately 78% seen once. Input material: PBMCs. All receptors come from a male donor in good health and CMV-seropositive.

A single count supports this clone. The chain is built from TRBV6-5 and TRBJ2-3; D not certain. Germline V gives CDR1 MNHEY, CDR2 SVGAGI. The V and J ends lost 0 bases and 1 base respectively, with 5 bases between them. This CDR3 comprises 14 residues. CDR3: CASSYSQGTDTQYF. For the CDR3, the DNA is TGTGCCAGCAGTTACTCCCAGGGCACAGATACGCAGTATTTT.

The chain couples TRBV2 to TRBJ1-2; 7 bases fit TRBD1. CDR3 length equals 14 residues. The V gene end was trimmed by 8 bases and the J gene end by 0 bases; junction bases not matched to a gene: 6. Germline V gives CDR1 SNHLY, CDR2 FYNNEI. CDR3 in DNA: TGTGCCAGCGAAACAGGGGTAGCTAACTATGGCTACACCTTC. Residues: CASETGVANYGYTF.

The rearrangement uses TRBV10-2 and TRBJ2-3; TRBD2 agrees at 9 bases. V was pared by 4 bases and J by 1 base, with 9 bases of the junction left unmatched. The CDR3 contains 17 residues. The V gene's germline CDR1 is WSHSY and CDR2 SAAADI. CDR3: CASSGSREGLGTDTQYF. In DNA form, the CDR3 reads TGCGCCAGCAGTGGGTCGCGGGAGGGCCTCGGCACAGATACGCAGTATTTT.

This chain's CDR3 is CASSLRDSYGYTF. CDR3 DNA: TGTGCCAGCAGCTTGCGGGACAGCTATGGCTACACCTTC. This sequence joins TRBV5-4 and TRBJ1-2, with 7 nucleotides matching TRBD1. Germline-derived CDR1 and CDR2 are SGHNT and YYREEE (reference sequence). V trimming: 1 base; J trimming: 4 bases; junction bases outside the gene matches: 1. The CDR3 contains 13 residues.

V gene TRBV7-2 combines with J gene TRBJ2-3; 12 bases match TRBD2. In germline, CDR1 is SGHTA, CDR2 FQGNSA. The V gene end was trimmed by 1 base and the J gene end by 0 bases; junction bases not matched to a gene: 8. The length of the CDR3 is 19 residues. DNA of the CDR3: TGTGCCAGCAGCTTAGGGCCTTCTAGCGGGGGGGGGAGCACAGATACGCAGTATTTT. It is translated as CASSLGPSSGGGSTDTQYF.

With respect to this clone: This sample includes further DNA sequences coding for the same CDR3. This chain uses TRBV28 with TRBJ1-2, with 7 bases fitting TRBD1. Looked up from germline, CDR1 is MDHEN and CDR2 is SYDVKM. With V trimmed by 6 bases and J by 2 bases, 9 bases remained unmatched. CDR3 length: 15 residues. DNA of the CDR3: TGTGCCAGCAGATTAAGACAGGGTGGGAACTATGGCTACACCTTC. It translates to CASRLRQGGNYGYTF.

V gene TRBV30 combines with J gene TRBJ1-2, with TRBD1 matching 8 bases. Losses at the gene ends were 3 bases for V and 8 bases for J; bases not matched to a gene: 2. In germline, CDR1 is GTSNPN, CDR2 SVGIG (reference sequence). The CDR3 has 11 amino acids. The CDR3 region has the DNA TGTGCCTGGAGCAGGGGGCAGGGCTACACCTTC. Encoded protein: CAWSRGQGYTF.

The chain is built from TRBV5-1 and TRBJ2-7; D is possibly TRBD2 (6 bases). V gave up 5 bases and J gave up 2 bases, with 14 bases separating them. The germline V gene encodes CDR1 SGHRS and CDR2 YFSETQ. The CDR3 is 14 residues long. In DNA form, the CDR3 reads TGCGCCAGCAGGATATCTAGCGAGCCCTACGAGCAGTACTTC. Its protein is CASRISSEPYEQYF.

The CDR3 sequence is CASSLLGRVPKGQESSYEQYF. DNA for the CDR3: TGTGCCAGCAGCTTGTTGGGTAGAGTACCGAAGGGACAGGAGAGCTCCTACGAGCAGTACTTC. The chain is built from TRBV7-6 and TRBJ2-7; 8 bases align to TRBD1. The CDR3 contains 21 residues. V lost 3 bases to trimming and J lost 0 bases; unmatched junction nucleotides: 22. Germline CDR1 SGHVS, CDR2 FNYEAQ.

The chain carries TRBV7-8 and TRBJ2-2; TRBD1 agrees at 10 bases. Germline CDR1 SGHVS, CDR2 FQNEAQ. The CDR3 has 16 residues. Losses at the gene ends were 5 bases for V and 7 bases for J; bases not matched to a gene: 10. CDR3 sequence reads: CASSPATGGWGGELFF. In DNA, the CDR3 is TGTGCCAGCAGCCCGGCGACAGGGGGCTGGGGCGGGGAGCTGTTTTTT.

V usage is TRBV12-1 and J usage is TRBJ1-1. TRBV12-1 is marked as a pseudogene. This CDR3 comprises 17 residues. DNA for the CDR3: TGTGCCAGCAGCTCTGGGACTGAACTGGGGGGGAACACTGAAGCTTTCTTT. Encoded protein: CASSSGTELGGNTEAFF.

This clone was recorded once. J is TRBJ1-6 and V is TRBV7-2; no firm D call. This CDR3 is 14 amino acids long. Germline CDR1 and CDR2: SGHTA and FQGNSA. Trimming left V 0 bases short and J 9 bases short, with 9 bases between. The CDR3: CASSLARGTSPLHF. The CDR3 coding sequence is TGTGCCAGCAGCTTAGCACGGGGTACTTCACCCCTCCACTTT.

The chain employs TRBV13 and TRBJ1-3, with D unclear. There are 11 residues in the CDR3. The V end lost 3 bases, the J end lost 7 bases, and 4 bases lay between the germline ends. Germline-derived CDR1 and CDR2 are PRHDT and FYEKMQ (reference sequence). The CDR3 spells CASSLGNTIYF. DNA of the CDR3: TGTGCCAGCAGCTTGGGCAACACCATATATTTT.

J is TRBJ2-4 and V is TRBV6-5, with D uncertain. The ends were cut back, 4 bases at V and 0 bases at J, with 7 bases in the middle. The CDR3 runs 14 residues. Germline V gives CDR1 MNHEY, CDR2 SVGAGI. The CDR3 region is CASSSGLAKNIQYF. CDR3 in DNA: TGTGCCAGCAGTTCGGGTCTAGCCAAAAACATTCAGTACTTC.

The chain employs TRBV5-1 and TRBJ2-7; 8 bases fit TRBD1. The V segment lost 6 bases and the J segment 2 bases; nucleotides outside the gene matches: 4. CDR1 is SGHRS and CDR2 is YFSETQ in the germline V gene. This CDR3 spans 13 amino acids. In DNA form, the CDR3 reads TGCGCCAGCAAGAGACAGGGGACCTACGAGCAGTACTTC. It yields the protein CASKRQGTYEQYF.

With regard to this clone: The same CDR3 arises from other DNA sequences in this sample as well. The chain couples TRBV18 to TRBJ2-1; the match to TRBD2 covers 10 bases. The ends lost 6 bases at V and 8 bases at J; junction bases unmatched: 10. CDR3 length equals 15 residues. Germline V gives CDR1 KGHSH, CDR2 LQKENI. CDR3 region: CASSPPGTSDDEQFF. The CDR3 DNA follows: TGTGCCAGCTCCCCCCCCGGGACTAGCGACGATGAGCAGTTCTTC.

The chain links TRBV6-1 to TRBJ2-1, with 10 positions matching TRBD2. Losses at the gene ends were 6 bases for V and 9 bases for J; bases not matched to a gene: 8. Germline V gene lookup returns CDR1 MNHNS and CDR2 SASEGT. The CDR3 extends over 14 amino acids. CDR3: CASSVLAGAAEQFF. The CDR3, as DNA: TGTGCCAGCAGCGTGCTAGCGGGAGCCGCTGAGCAGTTCTTC.

This chain links TRBV25-1 with TRBJ1-5; D is undetermined. Looked up from germline, CDR1 is MGHDK and CDR2 is SYGVNS. Between the trimmed V and J ends, which lost 4 bases and 3 bases, there was a span of 10 bases. This CDR3 is built from 14 residues. This CDR3 is CASSGAGYNQPQHF. CDR3 in DNA: TGTGCCAGCAGTGGGGCCGGCTACAATCAGCCCCAGCATTTT.